This section outlines one T cell receptor beta chain sequence together with its context. This sample is drawn from a study of blood T cell repertoires in COVID-19. At the level of the study: The United States, Italy and Spain supplied acute and convalescent COVID-19 samples.

Using immunoSEQ multiplex PCR, the repertoire was profiled, and TCRdb retains in-frame clones only, with some absent. This table has approximately 150,000 clones, about four fifths appearing once. The CDR3 consists of 11 residues. V was cut by 6 bases and J by 8 bases, with 13 bases left in between. Germline V gene data show CDR1 as DFQATT and CDR2 as SNEGSKA (reference sequence). The sequence derives from a man aged 65-85 years with active or convalescent COVID-19. The source material was peripheral blood. The chain employs TRBV20-1 and TRBJ1-2; weak D call: TRBD1 (5 bases). The CDR3 sequence: CSAQIREGYTF. The CDR3 nucleotides are TGCAGTGCCCAAATCAGGGAAGGCTACACCTTC.